This T cell receptor (beta chain) was sequenced for a study of control samples from healthy donors and cancer patients. V was clipped by 2 bases and J by 4 bases; unmatched bases: 1. This CDR3 comprises 14 residues. The V gene's germline CDR1 is MNHEY and CDR2 SVGAGI. The table came from immunoSEQ multiplex PCR; TCRdb's copy has only in-frame clones and leaves some out. The data contain about 120,000 clones, approximately 88% of them singletons. Regarding this clone: The sample holds other DNA sequences that translate to the same CDR3.

The sequencing input was blood. This sequence was found in a man aged 50-60 years in good health. V and J are TRBV6-5 and TRBJ1-4; 7 bases are shared with TRBD1. The CDR3 spells CASSYDRVNEKLFF. The CDR3 bases are TGTGCCAGCAGTTACGACAGGGTTAATGAAAAACTGTTTTTT.